This TCR beta chain was found in a study of T cell changes during pregnancy in multiple sclerosis (dated by TCRdb to 2018 to 2020). Describing the broader study: The study examined how the T cell repertoire changed over the course of pregnancy in women with multiple sclerosis.

Library prep was done by the immunoSEQ multiplex PCR assay. TCRdb retrieved this table from immuneACCESS and kept in-frame rearrangements only. Not all clones are present; in checked studies, unresolved V genes account for under half, and no reason is known for the remainder. This sample lists approximately 80,000 clones; around 94% were detected once. The ten most abundant clones make up roughly 0.9% of the sample. In the case of this clone: Which antigen it targets is not known. The record has no base qualities; no much larger clone is one base away.

Reading the germline V gene gives CDR1 MGHDK and CDR2 SYGVNS. The junction shows trimming of 2 bases on V and 5 bases on J, plus 6 bases between the germline ends. CDR3 length: 13 amino acids, cysteine to phenylalanine. The DNA shown is the 39-base CDR3, in frame from base 1. The chain uses TRBV25-1 and TRBJ1-4, and the D gene may be TRBD1, 5 bases matching. This sequence originates from a female donor in good health, enrolled as a control in a pregnancy study. The specimen was peripheral blood, collected in the second trimester of pregnancy. The CDR3 here reads CASSEGANEKLFF. The DNA reads TGTGCCAGCAGTGAAGGGGCCAATGAAAAACTGTTTTTT.